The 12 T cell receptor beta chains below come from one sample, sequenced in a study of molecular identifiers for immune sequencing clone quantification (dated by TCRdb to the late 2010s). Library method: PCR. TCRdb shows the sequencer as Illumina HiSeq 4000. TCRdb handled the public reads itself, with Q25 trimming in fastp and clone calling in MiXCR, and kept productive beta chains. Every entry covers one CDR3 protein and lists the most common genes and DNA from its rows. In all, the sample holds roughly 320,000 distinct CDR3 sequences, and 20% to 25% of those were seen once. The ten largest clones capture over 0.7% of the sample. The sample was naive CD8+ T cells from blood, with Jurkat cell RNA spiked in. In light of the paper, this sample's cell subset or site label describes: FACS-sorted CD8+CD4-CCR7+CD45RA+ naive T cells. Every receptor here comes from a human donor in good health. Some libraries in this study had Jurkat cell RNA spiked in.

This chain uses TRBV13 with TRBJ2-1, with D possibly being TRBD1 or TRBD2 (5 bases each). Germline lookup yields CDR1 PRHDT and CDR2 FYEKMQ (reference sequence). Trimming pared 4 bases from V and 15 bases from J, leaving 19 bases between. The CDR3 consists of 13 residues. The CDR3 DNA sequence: TGTGCCAGCAGCTCCGGGACCATACCGGCTCCGTTCTTC. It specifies CASSSGTIPAPFF.

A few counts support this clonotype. The CDR3 DNA follows: TGTGCCAGCAGCGTAGGACAGTACCAAGAGACCCAGTACTTC. Encoded protein: CASSVGQYQETQYF. This rearrangement joins TRBV9 to TRBJ2-5; tentative D call: TRBD1 (5 bases). Trimming shortened V by 0 bases and J by 0 bases, and 6 bases separated the two germline ends. The germline V gene encodes CDR1 SGDLS and CDR2 YYNGEE. The CDR3 has 14 residues.

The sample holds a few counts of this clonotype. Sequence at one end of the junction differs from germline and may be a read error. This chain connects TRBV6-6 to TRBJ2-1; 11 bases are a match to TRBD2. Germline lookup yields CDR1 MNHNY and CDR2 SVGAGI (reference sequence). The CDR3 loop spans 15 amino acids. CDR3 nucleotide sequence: TGTGCCAGCGGTTACGATAGCGGGAGGGTTTATGAGCAGTTCTTC. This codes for CASGYDSGRVYEQFF.

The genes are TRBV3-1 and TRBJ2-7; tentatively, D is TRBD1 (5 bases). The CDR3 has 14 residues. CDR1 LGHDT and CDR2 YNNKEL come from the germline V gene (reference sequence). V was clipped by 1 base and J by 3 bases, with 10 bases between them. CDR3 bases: TGTGCCAGCAGCCAAGGGGGCAGGGACTACGAGCAGTACTTC. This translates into CASSQGGRDYEQYF.

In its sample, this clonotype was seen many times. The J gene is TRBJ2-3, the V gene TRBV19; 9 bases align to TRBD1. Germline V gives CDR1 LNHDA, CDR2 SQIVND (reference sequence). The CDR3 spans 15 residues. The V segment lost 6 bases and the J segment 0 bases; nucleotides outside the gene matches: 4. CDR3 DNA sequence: TGTGCCAGTAGGACCGGGACAGGGAGCACAGATACGCAGTATTTT. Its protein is CASRTGTGSTDTQYF.

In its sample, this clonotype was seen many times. The DNA of the CDR3 is TGTGCCAGCAGCTTAAAGCGCTTTGACATTCAGTACTTC. Residues: CASSLKRFDIQYF. This chain joins TRBV7-6 and TRBJ2-4; no reliable D call. The CDR3 contains 13 residues. The germline V gene has CDR1 SGHVS and CDR2 FNYEAQ. The V end lost 2 bases, the J end lost 8 bases, and 10 bases lay between the germline ends.

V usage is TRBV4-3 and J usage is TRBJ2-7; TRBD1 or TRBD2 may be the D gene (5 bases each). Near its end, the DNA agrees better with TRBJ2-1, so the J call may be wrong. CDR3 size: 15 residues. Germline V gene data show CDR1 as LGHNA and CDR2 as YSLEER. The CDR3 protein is CASSQVFAGTVEQFF. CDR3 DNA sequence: TGCGCCAGCAGCCAAGTGTTTGCCGGGACGGTCGAGCAGTTCTTC.

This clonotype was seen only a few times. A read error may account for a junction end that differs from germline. The CDR3 spells CATGAGKTDTQYF. Here the CDR3 DNA reads TGCGCCACGGGGGCGGGGAAAACAGATACGCAGTATTTT. J is TRBJ2-3 and V is TRBV12-3 or TRBV12-4; either TRBD1 or TRBD2 may fit D (6 bases each). The CDR3 consists of 13 residues.

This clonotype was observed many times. The CDR3 region is CASKGQGFTDTQYF. In DNA form, the CDR3 reads TGTGCCAGCAAGGGACAGGGGTTCACAGATACGCAGTATTTT. This chain connects TRBV28 to TRBJ2-3; 10 bases fit TRBD1. Unmatched junction bases numbered 3, after V lost 7 bases and J lost 2 bases. This CDR3 has 14 amino acids. Germline-derived CDR1 and CDR2 are MDHEN and SYDVKM. Combining the CDR3 with reference TRBV28 and TRBJ2-3 gives the whole variable domain DVKVTQSSRYLVKRTGEKVFLECVQDMDHENMFWYRQDPGLGLRLIYFSYDVKMKEKGDIPEGYSVSREKKERFSLILESASTNQTSMYLCASKGQGFTDTQYFGPGTRLTVL.

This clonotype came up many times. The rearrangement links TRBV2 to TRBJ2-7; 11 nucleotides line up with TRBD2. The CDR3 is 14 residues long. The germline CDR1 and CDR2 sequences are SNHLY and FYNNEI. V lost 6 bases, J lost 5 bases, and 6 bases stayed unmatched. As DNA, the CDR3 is TGTGCCAGCAGCAATAGCGGGAGGGCCCACGAGCAGTACTTC. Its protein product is CASSNSGRAHEQYF.

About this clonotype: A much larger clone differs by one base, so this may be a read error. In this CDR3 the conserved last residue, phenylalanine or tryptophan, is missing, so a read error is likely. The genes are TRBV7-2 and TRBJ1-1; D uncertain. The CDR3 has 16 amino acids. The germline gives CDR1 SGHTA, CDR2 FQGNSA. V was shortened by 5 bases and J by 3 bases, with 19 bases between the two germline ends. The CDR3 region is CASSHSPGYLDTEAFS. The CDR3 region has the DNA TGTGCCAGCAGCCATTCCCCTGGATACTTGGACACTGAAGCTTTCTCT.

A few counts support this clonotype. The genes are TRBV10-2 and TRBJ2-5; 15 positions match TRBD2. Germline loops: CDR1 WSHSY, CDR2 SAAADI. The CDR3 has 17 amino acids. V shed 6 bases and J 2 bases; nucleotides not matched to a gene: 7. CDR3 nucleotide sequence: TGCGCCAGCAGCGGGGGACTAGCGGGGGGAACGCAAGAGACCCAGTACTTC. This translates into CASSGGLAGGTQETQYF.